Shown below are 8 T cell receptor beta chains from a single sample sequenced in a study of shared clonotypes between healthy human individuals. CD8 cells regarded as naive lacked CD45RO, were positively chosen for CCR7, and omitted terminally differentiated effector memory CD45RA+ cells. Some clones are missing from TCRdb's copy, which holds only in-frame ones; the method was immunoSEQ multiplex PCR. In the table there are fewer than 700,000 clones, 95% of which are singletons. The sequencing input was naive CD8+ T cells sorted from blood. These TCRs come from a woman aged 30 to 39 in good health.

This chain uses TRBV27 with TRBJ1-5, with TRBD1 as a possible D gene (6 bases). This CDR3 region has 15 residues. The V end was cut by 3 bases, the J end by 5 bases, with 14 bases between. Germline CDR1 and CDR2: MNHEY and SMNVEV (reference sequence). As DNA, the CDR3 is TGTGCCAGCAGTTTCGGGGGGGGCGCAGATCAGCCCCAGCATTTT. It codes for CASSFGGGADQPQHF.

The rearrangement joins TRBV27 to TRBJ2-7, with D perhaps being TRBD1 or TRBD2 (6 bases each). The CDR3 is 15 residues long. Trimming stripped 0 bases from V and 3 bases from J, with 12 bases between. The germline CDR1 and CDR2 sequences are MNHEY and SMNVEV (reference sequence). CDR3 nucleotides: TGTGCCAGCAGTTTATCGGGAAAGGGGGGCTACGAGCAGTACTTC. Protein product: CASSLSGKGGYEQYF.

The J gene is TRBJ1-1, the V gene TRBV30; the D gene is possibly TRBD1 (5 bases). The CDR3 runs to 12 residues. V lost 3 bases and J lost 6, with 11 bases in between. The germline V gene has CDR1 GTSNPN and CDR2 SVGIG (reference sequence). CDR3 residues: CAWSWGESEAFF. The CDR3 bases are TGTGCCTGGAGCTGGGGGGAGTCTGAAGCTTTCTTT.

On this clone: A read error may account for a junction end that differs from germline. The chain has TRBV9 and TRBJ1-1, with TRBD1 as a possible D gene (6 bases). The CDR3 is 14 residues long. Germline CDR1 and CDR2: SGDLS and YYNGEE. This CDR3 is CASTVGGSPGRAFF. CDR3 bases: TGTGCCAGCACCGTAGGGGGTAGCCCTGGGAGGGCTTTCTTT. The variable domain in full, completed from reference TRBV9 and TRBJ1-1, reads DSGVTQTPKHLITATGQRVTLRCSPRSGDLSVYWYQQSLDQGLQFLIQYYNGEERAKGNILERFSAQQFPDLHSELNLSSLELGDSALYFCASTVGGSPGRAFFGQGTRLTVV.

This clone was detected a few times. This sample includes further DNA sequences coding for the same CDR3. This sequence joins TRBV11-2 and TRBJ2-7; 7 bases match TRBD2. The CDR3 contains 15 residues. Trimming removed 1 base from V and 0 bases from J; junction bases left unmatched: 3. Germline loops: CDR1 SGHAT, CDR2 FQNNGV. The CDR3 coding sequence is TGTGCCAGCAGCTTAGGTCTAGCGGACTCCTACGAGCAGTACTTC. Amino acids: CASSLGLADSYEQYF.

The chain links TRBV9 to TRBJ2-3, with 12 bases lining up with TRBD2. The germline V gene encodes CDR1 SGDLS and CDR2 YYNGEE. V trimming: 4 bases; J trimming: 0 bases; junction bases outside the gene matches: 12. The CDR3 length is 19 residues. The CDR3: CASSPLRRGTSGSTDTQYF. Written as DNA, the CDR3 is TGTGCCAGCAGCCCACTTAGGAGGGGGACTAGCGGGAGCACAGATACGCAGTATTTT. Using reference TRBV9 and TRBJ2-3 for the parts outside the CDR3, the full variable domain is DSGVTQTPKHLITATGQRVTLRCSPRSGDLSVYWYQQSLDQGLQFLIQYYNGEERAKGNILERFSAQQFPDLHSELNLSSLELGDSALYFCASSPLRRGTSGSTDTQYFGPGTRLTVL.

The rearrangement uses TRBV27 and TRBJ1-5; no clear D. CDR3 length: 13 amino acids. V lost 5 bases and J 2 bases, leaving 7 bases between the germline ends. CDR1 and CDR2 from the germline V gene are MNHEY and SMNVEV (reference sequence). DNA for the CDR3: TGTGCCAGCAGTCCTAGCGGCAATCAGCCCCAGCATTTT. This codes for CASSPSGNQPQHF.

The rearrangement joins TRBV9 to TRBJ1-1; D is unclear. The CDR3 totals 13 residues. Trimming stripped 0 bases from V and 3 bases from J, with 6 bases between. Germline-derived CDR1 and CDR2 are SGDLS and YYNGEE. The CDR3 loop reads CASSVGPHTEAFF. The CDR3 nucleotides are TGTGCCAGCAGCGTAGGTCCCCACACTGAAGCTTTCTTT. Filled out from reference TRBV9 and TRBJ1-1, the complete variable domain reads DSGVTQTPKHLITATGQRVTLRCSPRSGDLSVYWYQQSLDQGLQFLIQYYNGEERAKGNILERFSAQQFPDLHSELNLSSLELGDSALYFCASSVGPHTEAFFGQGTRLTVV.